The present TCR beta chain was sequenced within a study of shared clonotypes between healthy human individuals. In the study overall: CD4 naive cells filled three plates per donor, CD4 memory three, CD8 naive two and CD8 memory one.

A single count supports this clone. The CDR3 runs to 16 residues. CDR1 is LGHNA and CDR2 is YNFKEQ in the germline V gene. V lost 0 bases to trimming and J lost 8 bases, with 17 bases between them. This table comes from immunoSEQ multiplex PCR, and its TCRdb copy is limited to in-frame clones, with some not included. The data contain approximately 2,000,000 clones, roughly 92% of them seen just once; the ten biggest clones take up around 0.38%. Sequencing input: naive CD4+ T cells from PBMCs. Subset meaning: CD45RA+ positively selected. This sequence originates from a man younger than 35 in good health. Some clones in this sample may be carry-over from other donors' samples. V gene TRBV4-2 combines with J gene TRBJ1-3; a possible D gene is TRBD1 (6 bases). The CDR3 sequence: CASSQDSRQGTHTIYF. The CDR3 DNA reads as TGTGCCAGCAGCCAAGACTCGAGGCAGGGGACGCACACCATATATTTT.